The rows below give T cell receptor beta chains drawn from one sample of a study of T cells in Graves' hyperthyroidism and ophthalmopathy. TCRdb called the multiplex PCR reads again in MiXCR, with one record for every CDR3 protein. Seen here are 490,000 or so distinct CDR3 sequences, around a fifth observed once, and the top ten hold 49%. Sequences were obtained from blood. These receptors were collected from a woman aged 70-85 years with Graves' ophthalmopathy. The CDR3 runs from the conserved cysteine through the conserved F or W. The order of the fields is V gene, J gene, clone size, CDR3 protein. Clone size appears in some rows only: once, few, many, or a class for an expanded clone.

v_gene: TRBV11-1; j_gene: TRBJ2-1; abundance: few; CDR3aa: CASSSNPSPSYNEQFF
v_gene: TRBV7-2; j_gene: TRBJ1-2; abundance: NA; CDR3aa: CASSLGLGQLTASRYGYTF
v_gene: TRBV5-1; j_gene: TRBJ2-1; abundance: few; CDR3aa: CASSFQGGAPAEYNEQFF
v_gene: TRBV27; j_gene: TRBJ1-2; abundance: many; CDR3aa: CASSPRLMGGAYGYTF
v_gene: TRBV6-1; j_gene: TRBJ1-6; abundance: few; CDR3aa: CASRTLSYNSPLHF
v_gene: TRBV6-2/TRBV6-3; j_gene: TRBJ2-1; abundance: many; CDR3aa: CASRELNNEQFF
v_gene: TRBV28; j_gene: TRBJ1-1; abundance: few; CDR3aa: CASSLRGGARPLNTEAFF
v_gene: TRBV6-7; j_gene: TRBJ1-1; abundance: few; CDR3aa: CASSAPGQQNTEAFF
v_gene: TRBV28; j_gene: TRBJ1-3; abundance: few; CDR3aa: CASSHRNTIYF
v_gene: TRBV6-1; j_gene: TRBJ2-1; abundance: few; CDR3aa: CASIPTSGGAGRGNEQFF
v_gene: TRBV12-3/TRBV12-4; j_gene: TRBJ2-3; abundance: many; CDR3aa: CASSSTGGYTDTQYF
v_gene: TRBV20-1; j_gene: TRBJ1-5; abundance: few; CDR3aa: CSAREAGDQPQHF
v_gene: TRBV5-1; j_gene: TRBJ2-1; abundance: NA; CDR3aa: CASSLPPTDAEQFF
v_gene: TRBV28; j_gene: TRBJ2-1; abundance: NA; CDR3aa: CASSPPQRGSYNEQFF
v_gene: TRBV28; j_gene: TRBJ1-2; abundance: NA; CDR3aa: CASRIPGQGAWNGHTF
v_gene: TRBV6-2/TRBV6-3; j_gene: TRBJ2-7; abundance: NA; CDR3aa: CASSYSTKDSAHEQYF
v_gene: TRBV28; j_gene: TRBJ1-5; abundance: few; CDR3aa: CASSQTGVIHQPQHF
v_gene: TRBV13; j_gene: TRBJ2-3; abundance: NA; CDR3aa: CASSLGLAGGSADTQYF
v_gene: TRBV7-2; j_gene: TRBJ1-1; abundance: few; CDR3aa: CASSPGTQRRAFF
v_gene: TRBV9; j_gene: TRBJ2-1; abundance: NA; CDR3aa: CASRAGGSVNEQFF
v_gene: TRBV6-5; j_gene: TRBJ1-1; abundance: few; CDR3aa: CASSYSNGEAFF
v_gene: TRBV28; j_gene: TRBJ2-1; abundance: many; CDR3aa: CASSTRYEQFF
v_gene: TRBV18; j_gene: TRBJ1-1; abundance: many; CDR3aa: CASSPPGNTEAFF
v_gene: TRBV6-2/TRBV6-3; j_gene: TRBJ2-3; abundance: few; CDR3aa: CASSYSRTGGRDTQYF
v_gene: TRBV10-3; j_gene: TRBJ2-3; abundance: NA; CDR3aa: CAISESKGGDTQYF
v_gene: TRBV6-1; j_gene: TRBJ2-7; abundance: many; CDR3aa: CASSAGQFYDEQYF
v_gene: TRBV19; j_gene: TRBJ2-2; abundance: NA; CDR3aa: CATTLAGDTGELFF
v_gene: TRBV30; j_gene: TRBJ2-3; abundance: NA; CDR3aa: CAWSVLEWTDTQYF
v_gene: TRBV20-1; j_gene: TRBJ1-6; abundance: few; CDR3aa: CSARDPAGQARSPLHF
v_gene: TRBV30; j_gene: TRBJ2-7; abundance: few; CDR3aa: CAWSESLRPYEQYF